This T cell receptor (beta chain) was profiled in a study of T cell changes during pregnancy in multiple sclerosis. V dropped 10 bases and J dropped 9; count of bases not matched to a gene: 11. This CDR3 has 13 residues. In germline, CDR1 is MDHEN, CDR2 SYDVKM. Clones were read by immunoSEQ multiplex PCR, and TCRdb kept only the in-frame ones, dropping some. The sample includes just under 45,000 clones, about 96% of them seen just once. The rearrangement joins TRBV28 to TRBJ2-3; 9 positions agree with TRBD1. The sequences come from peripheral blood, collected in the second trimester of pregnancy. The clonotype was recovered from a female donor with multiple sclerosis, enrolled in a pregnancy study. CDR3 in amino acids: CAIQRQGVGTQYF. The CDR3 DNA reads as TGTGCCATCCAACGACAGGGGGTGGGAACGCAGTATTTT.